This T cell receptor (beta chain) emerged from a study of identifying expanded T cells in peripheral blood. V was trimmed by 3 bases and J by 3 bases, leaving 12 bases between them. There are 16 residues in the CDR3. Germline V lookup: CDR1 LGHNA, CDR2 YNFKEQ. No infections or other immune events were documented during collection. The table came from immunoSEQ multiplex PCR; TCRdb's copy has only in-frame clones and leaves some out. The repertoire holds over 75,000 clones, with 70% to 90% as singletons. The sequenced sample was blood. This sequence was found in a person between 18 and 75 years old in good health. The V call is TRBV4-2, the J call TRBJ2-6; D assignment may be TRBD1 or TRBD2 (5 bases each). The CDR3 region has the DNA TGTGCCAGCAGCCATGGGGCAGGGAGTGGGGCCAACGTCCTGACTTTC. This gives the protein CASSHGAGSGANVLTF.